This entry concerns a single T cell receptor (beta chain). Sequencing was performed with immunoSEQ multiplex PCR; in TCRdb, only in-frame clones are kept and a portion is missing. The sample consists of over 100,000 clones, 80% to 90% of them appearing once. The entry originates in a study of cytotoxic CD8 clonotypes in ibrutinib-treated CLL. The CDR3 covers 16 residues. The J segment lost 2 bases and the V segment lost 5 bases, leaving 10 bases of the junction unmatched. Germline CDR1 SGHTA, CDR2 FQGNSA. The TCR was taken from a human donor with chronic lymphocytic leukemia. V usage is TRBV7-2 and J usage is TRBJ2-7; 9 bases are shared with TRBD2. This material consisted of PBMCs, taken after 24 months of ibrutinib treatment. This chain's CDR3 is CASSAAPGLAPYEQYF. The CDR3 coding sequence is TGTGCCAGCAGCGCGGCGCCGGGACTAGCCCCCTACGAGCAGTACTTC.